These T cell receptor beta chains were read from a single sample in a study of control samples from healthy donors and cancer patients. The protocol was immunoSEQ multiplex PCR, while the TCRdb copy is restricted to in-frame clones and leaves out a portion. The sample consists of 120,000 or so clones, more than 70% of them appearing once. Sequenced: blood. All receptors come from a man aged 55-75 years in good health. Each CDR3 is given with its conserved first and last residue. D genes are given only for firm matches. Expanded clones get a size class; other rows say once, few or many, or leave the size out.

v_gene	abundance	j_gene	d_gene	CDR3nt	CDR3aa
TRBV7-9	-	TRBJ2-5	-	TGTGCCAGCAGCTTCGGGCTATCGGGAGAGACCCAGTACTTC	CASSFGLSGETQYF
TRBV5-1	once	TRBJ2-7	-	TGCGCCAGCAGCTGGAACGTGGGCTCCTACGAGCAGTACTTC	CASSWNVGSYEQYF
TRBV6-6	-	TRBJ2-7	TRBD1	TGTGCCAGCAGAAAGGGACAGGGGGTCTACGAGCAGTACTTC	CASRKGQGVYEQYF
TRBV3-1/TRBV3-2	-	TRBJ2-7	TRBD1	TGTGCCAGCAGCCAAACTCCTGGGGGACAGGACCTCTACGAGCAGTACTTC	CASSQTPGGQDLYEQYF
TRBV7-2	-	TRBJ1-5	-	TGTGCCAGCAGCTTACAGGGGTCGACCGTTCAGCCCCAGCATTTT	CASSLQGSTVQPQHF
TRBV5-1	-	TRBJ2-6	-	TGCGCCAGCAGCCGGACGGCCTCTGGGGCCAACGTCCTGACTTTC	CASSRTASGANVLTF
TRBV7-9	-	TRBJ1-5	-	TGTGCCAGCCGCTGGGGGGGGGCGGACAATCAGCCCCAGCATTTT	CASRWGGADNQPQHF
TRBV18	-	TRBJ1-1	-	TGTGCCAGCTCACCACCAATTAGAATCCGTGAGGAAGCTTTCTTT	CASSPPIRIREEAFF
TRBV5-1	-	TRBJ1-1	TRBD1	TGCGCCAGCAGCTTGGCCGGGACAGGGAGAATGAACACTGAAGCTTTCTTT	CASSLAGTGRMNTEAFF
TRBV5-1	-	TRBJ1-1	-	TGCGCCAGCAGCTTGGACGGTCAGTACACTGAAGCTTTCTTT	CASSLDGQYTEAFF
TRBV6-6	-	TRBJ1-6	-	TGTGCCAGCAGTCCGATGGTCAATTCACCCCTCCACTTT	CASSPMVNSPLHF
TRBV28	-	TRBJ1-2	-	TGTGCCAGCAATACAGGGCCCTATGGCTACACCTTC	CASNTGPYGYTF
TRBV28	once	TRBJ1-6	TRBD1	TGTGCCAGCAGTCCTGAGACAGGGAAGGCGTCACCCCTCCACTTT	CASSPETGKASPLHF
TRBV5-1	once	TRBJ2-5	TRBD1	TGCGCCAGCAGCCCTGGACAGGGTGGAGAGACCCAGTACTTC	CASSPGQGGETQYF
TRBV7-2	-	TRBJ2-7	TRBD1	TGTGCCAGCAGCTTAGAGGGGGCTGTTCGCTACGAGCAGTACTTC	CASSLEGAVRYEQYF
TRBV28	-	TRBJ1-2	-	TGTGCCAGCAGTTTCAGGGGCCGCTTCTATGGCTACACCTTC	CASSFRGRFYGYTF
TRBV6-6	once	TRBJ2-3	-	TGTGCCAGCAGACAGAACACAGATACGCAGTATTTT	CASRQNTDTQYF
TRBV2	-	TRBJ2-5	-	TGTGCCAGCATGGGGTTTGGGCTAGTGGAAGAGACCCAGTACTTC	CASMGFGLVEETQYF
TRBV28	-	TRBJ1-6	TRBD1	TGTGCCAGCAGTTCGTACGGGACAGGGGTTTTTCCACCCCTCCACTTT	CASSSYGTGVFPPLHF
TRBV12-5	-	TRBJ1-2	-	TGTGCTAGTGGTTTGACAGAGACCCTCGGGGGGCAAGGCTACACCTTC	CASGLTETLGGQGYTF
TRBV18	-	TRBJ1-2	-	TGTGCCAGCTCACCAACGGGGGTGGATGGCTACACCTTC	CASSPTGVDGYTF
TRBV4-1	-	TRBJ2-7	-	TGCGCCAGCAGCCGCAGTACCGGGAGCTCCTACGAGCAGTACTTC	CASSRSTGSSYEQYF
TRBV7-2	-	TRBJ2-3	TRBD2	TGTGCCAGCGGTAACCGGGACTACACAGATACGCAGTATTTT	CASGNRDYTDTQYF
TRBV12-3/TRBV12-4	few	TRBJ1-1	-	TGTGCCAGCAGTACCTTAGAGTCCTCTGAAGCTTTCTTT	CASSTLESSEAFF
TRBV18	-	TRBJ1-1	-	TGTGCCAGCTCACCGGGGGGCAGCATCCTAATGAACACTGAAGCTTTCTTT	CASSPGGSILMNTEAFF
TRBV14	-	TRBJ2-2	TRBD1	TGTGCCAGCAGCCAAGCCCGACAGGGGGCAAAAGGGGAGCTGTTTTTT	CASSQARQGAKGELFF
TRBV7-2	-	TRBJ1-1	-	TGTGCCAGCAGCTTAGATCTGCGAGGGAACACTGAAGCTTTCTTT	CASSLDLRGNTEAFF
TRBV2	-	TRBJ1-5	TRBD1	TGTGCCAGTAGACAGGGGGCGATTCGTAATCAGCCCCAGCATTTT	CASRQGAIRNQPQHF
TRBV20-1	-	TRBJ1-2	-	TGCAGTGGACAGCAAATTTATGGCTACACCTTC	CSGQQIYGYTF
TRBV7-9	few	TRBJ2-7	-	TGTGCCAGCAGCTTAAGCGGACTGGTGAAGAACGAGCAGTACTTC	CASSLSGLVKNEQYF
TRBV9	-	TRBJ1-2	-	TGTGCCAGCAGCGTAGGGGCAGCCACCCTCTATGGCTACACCTTC	CASSVGAATLYGYTF
TRBV7-6	-	TRBJ2-5	TRBD1	TGTGCCAGCAGCCTCTCGACAGGGGTGGGCGAGACCCAGTACTTC	CASSLSTGVGETQYF
TRBV2	-	TRBJ1-2	TRBD1	TGTGCCAGCAGTGAGGGGGACAGGGATGAAGGCTACACCTTC	CASSEGDRDEGYTF
TRBV3-1/TRBV3-2	-	TRBJ1-1	-	TGTGCCAGCAGCCAATGGGGTGCTGAAGCTTTCTTT	CASSQWGAEAFF
TRBV6-6	-	TRBJ1-2	TRBD1	TGTGCCAGCAGTTACCAAGGGACAGACGGCTACACCTTC	CASSYQGTDGYTF
TRBV1	-	TRBJ1-2	-	TGCACCAGCAGCCTGACCCGGGACAGATATTTCTATGGCTACACCTTC	CTSSLTRDRYFYGYTF
TRBV12-3/TRBV12-4	-	TRBJ1-6	-	TGTGCCAGCAGTTTCGGTAATTCACCCCTCCACTTT	CASSFGNSPLHF
TRBV5-5	-	TRBJ1-1	-	TGTGCCAGCAGCTTGGACGGGGCCCCGGACACTGAAGCTTTCTTT	CASSLDGAPDTEAFF
TRBV5-1	-	TRBJ2-3	TRBD1	TGCGCCAGCAGCCCACAGGGGGACACAGATACGCAGTATTTT	CASSPQGDTDTQYF
TRBV30	few	TRBJ1-6	TRBD1	TGTGCCTGGAGTGTACTAGGGACAGTGAATTCACCCCTCCACTTT	CAWSVLGTVNSPLHF
TRBV7-2	few	TRBJ2-7	TRBD1	TGTGCCAGCAGCTTAGACAGGACAGGGGGCTACGAGCAGTACTTC	CASSLDRTGGYEQYF
TRBV12-3/TRBV12-4	-	TRBJ1-2	TRBD1	TGTGCCAGCAGTCCGGGACAGGGCTTCGGCTACACCTTC	CASSPGQGFGYTF
TRBV3-1/TRBV3-2	few	TRBJ2-5	TRBD1	TGTGCCAGCAGCCGGGATAGGGACAGGGGGACCCAGTACTTC	CASSRDRDRGTQYF
TRBV7-9	-	TRBJ2-1	-	TGTGCCAGCAGCTCTAAAAAAACCCTCTACAATGAGCAGTTCTTC	CASSSKKTLYNEQFF
TRBV6-2/TRBV6-3	-	TRBJ1-1	-	TGTGCCAGCAGTTACACCACAGGGAACACTGAAGCTTTCTTT	CASSYTTGNTEAFF
TRBV28	-	TRBJ1-4	-	TGTGCCAGCAGTTTAAACGGGGAAAAACTGTTTTTT	CASSLNGEKLFF
TRBV9	-	TRBJ2-1	-	TGTGCCAGCAGCGTAAGCCCCCAGGGCGTGGGGAAGGGAAGCTCCTACAATGAGCAGTTCTTC	CASSVSPQGVGKGSSYNEQFF
TRBV7-9	-	TRBJ2-7	TRBD2	TGTGCCAGCAGCTTAGTAGGACTAGCGGGGGGCGAGCAGTACTTC	CASSLVGLAGGEQYF
TRBV6-6	-	TRBJ1-5	TRBD1	TGTGCCAGCAGTCGGACAGGGGTAGGGGGTAGCAATCAGCCCCAGCATTTT	CASSRTGVGGSNQPQHF
TRBV9	-	TRBJ1-4	-	TGTGCCAGCAGCGTAGGGGACGTAGGTCAAAATGAAAAACTGTTTTTT	CASSVGDVGQNEKLFF